These 3 T cell receptor beta chains share one sample of origin, sequenced in a study of early T cells in non-severe SARS-CoV-2 infection. One entry per CDR3 protein results from TCRdb running MiXCR on the 5' RACE reads. The sample comprises 60,000 to 75,000 distinct CDR3 sequences, 9.5% to 12% of which are singletons, and 5.7% rests with the top ten. Here the sequenced sample was whole blood, taken at baseline. Receptors were obtained from an adult who was a healthcare worker with PCR-confirmed SARS-CoV-2 infection or an uninfected control (not recorded which).

The sample holds a few counts of this clonotype. The chain has TRBV4-1 and TRBJ1-3; 7 bases align to TRBD1. Germline CDR1 MGHRA, CDR2 YSYEKL. CDR3 size: 16 residues. V gave up 4 bases and J gave up 0 bases; unmatched junction bases: 6. As DNA, the CDR3 is TGCGCCAGCAGCCGAGGACAGGCCGACTCTGGAAACACCATATATTTT. This encodes CASSRGQADSGNTIYF.

The genes are TRBV20-1 and TRBJ2-7; D is perhaps TRBD1 (6 bases). Germline V CDR1 and CDR2: DFQATT, SNEGSKA (reference sequence). The CDR3 totals 12 residues. V lost 6 bases and J lost 1, with 10 bases in between. CDR3 in amino acids: CSAIQGSYEQYF. The CDR3 region has the DNA TGCAGTGCGATACAGGGATCCTACGAGCAGTACTTC.

This clonotype was seen only a few times. This chain joins TRBV6-5 and TRBJ1-6; a weak D match, TRBD1 (6 bases). The length of the CDR3 is 14 residues. Germline V gene data show CDR1 as MNHEY and CDR2 as SVGAGI. Trimming shortened V by 7 bases and J by 7 bases, and 14 bases separated the two germline ends. Written as DNA, the CDR3 is TGTGCCAGCACCGCCCCCGGGGGCAATTCACCCCTCCACTTT. The encoded protein is CASTAPGGNSPLHF.